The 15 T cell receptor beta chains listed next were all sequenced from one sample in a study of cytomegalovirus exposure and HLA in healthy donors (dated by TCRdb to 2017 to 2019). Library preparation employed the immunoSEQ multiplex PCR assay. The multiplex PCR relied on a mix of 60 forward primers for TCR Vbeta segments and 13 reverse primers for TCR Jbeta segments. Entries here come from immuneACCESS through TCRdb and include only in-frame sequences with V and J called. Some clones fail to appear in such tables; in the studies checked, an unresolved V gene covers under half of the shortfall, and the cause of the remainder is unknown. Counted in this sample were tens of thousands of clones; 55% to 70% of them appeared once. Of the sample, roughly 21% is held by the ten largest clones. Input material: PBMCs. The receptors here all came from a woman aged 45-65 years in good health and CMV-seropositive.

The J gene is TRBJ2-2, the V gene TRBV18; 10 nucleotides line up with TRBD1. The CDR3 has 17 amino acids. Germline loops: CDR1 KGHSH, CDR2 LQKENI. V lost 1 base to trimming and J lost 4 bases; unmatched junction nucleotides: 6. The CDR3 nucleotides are TGTGCCAGCTCACCACTGATGAGACAGGGGGCCACCGGGGAGCTGTTTTTT. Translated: CASSPLMRQGATGELFF.

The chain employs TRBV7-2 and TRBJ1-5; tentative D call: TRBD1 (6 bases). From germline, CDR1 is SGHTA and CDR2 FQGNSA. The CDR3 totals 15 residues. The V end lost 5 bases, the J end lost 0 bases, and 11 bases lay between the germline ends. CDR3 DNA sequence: TGTGCCAGCAGCGTCCAGGGGTATAGCAATCAGCCCCAGCATTTT. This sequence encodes CASSVQGYSNQPQHF.

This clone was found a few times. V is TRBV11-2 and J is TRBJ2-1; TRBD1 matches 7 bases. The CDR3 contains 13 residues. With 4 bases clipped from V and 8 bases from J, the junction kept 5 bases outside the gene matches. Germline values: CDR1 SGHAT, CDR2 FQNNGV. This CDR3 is CASSSGTVYEQFF. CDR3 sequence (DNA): TGTGCCAGCAGCTCCGGGACAGTGTATGAGCAGTTCTTC.

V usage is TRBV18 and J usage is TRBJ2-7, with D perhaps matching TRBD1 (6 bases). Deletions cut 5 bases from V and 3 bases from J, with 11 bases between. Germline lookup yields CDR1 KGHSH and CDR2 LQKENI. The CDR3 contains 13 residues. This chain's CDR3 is CASSAGTLYEQYF. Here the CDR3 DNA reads TGTGCCAGCTCAGCCGGGACACTCTACGAGCAGTACTTC. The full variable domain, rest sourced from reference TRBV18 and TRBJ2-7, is NAGVMQNPRHLVRRRGQEARLRCSPMKGHSHVYWYRQLPEEGLKFMVYLQKENIIDESGMPKERFSAEFPKEGPSILRIQQVVRGDSAAYFCASSAGTLYEQYFGPGTRLTVT.

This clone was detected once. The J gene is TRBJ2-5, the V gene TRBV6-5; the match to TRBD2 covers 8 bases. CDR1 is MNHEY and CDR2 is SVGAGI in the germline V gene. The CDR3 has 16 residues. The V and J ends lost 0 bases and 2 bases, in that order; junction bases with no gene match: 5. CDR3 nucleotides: TGTGCCAGCAGTTACTCCTGGCGGGGGGAACAAGAGACCCAGTACTTC. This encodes CASSYSWRGEQETQYF.

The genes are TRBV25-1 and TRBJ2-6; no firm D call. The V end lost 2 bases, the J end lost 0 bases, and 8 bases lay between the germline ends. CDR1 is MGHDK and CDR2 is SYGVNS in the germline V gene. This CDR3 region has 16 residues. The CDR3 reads CASSERGNSGANVLTF. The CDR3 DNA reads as TGTGCCAGCAGTGAAAGAGGAAACTCTGGGGCCAACGTCCTGACTTTC.

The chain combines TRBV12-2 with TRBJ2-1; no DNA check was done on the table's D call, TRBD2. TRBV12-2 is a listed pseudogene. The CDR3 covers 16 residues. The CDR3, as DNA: TGTGCAAGTCGCTGCGGGGGGGCGCACAGCGACAATGAGCAGTTCTTC. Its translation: CASRCGGAHSDNEQFF.

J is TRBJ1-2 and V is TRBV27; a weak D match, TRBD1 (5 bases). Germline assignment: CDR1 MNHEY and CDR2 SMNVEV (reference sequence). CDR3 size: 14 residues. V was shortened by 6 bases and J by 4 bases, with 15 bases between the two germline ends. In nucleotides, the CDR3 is TGTGCCAGCAGCCCGGGGGATGGGAGCTATGGCTACACCTTC. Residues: CASSPGDGSYGYTF.

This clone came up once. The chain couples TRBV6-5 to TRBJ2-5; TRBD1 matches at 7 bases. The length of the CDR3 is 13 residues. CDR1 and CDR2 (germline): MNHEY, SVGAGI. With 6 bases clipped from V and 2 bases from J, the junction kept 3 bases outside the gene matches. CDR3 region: CASRTGQQETQYF. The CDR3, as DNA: TGTGCCAGCAGAACGGGACAGCAAGAGACCCAGTACTTC.

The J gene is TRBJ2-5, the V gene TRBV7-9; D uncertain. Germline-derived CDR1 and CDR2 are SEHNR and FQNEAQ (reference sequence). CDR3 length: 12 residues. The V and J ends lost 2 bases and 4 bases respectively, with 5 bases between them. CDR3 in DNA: TGTGCCAGCAGCTTACCCCGAGAGACCCAGTACTTC. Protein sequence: CASSLPRETQYF.

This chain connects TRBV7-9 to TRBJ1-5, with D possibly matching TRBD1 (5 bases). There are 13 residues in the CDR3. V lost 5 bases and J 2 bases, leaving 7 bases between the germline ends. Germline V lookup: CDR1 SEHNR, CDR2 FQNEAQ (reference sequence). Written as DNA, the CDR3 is TGTGCCAGCAGCCCGGGGGGCAATCAGCCCCAGCATTTT. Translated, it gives CASSPGGNQPQHF.

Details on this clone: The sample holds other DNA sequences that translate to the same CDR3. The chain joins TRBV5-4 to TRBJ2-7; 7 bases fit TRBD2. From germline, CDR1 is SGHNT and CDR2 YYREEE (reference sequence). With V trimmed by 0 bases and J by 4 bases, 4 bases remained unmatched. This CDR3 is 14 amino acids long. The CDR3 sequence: CASSLGGGIYEQYF. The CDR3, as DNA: TGTGCCAGCAGCTTGGGGGGGGGTATTTACGAGCAGTACTTC.

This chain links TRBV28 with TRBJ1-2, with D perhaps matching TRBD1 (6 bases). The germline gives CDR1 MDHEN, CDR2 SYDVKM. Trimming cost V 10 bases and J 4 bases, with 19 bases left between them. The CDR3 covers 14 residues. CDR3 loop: CATETGTNVYGYTF. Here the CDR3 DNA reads TGTGCCACAGAAACCGGGACAAACGTCTATGGCTACACCTTC.

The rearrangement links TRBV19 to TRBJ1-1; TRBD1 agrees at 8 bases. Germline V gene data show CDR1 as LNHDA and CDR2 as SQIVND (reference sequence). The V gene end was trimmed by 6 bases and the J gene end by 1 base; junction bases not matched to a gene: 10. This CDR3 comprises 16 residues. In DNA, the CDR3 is TGTGCCAGTAGCAAAGAGGACGGACAGGGGAACACTGAAGCTTTCTTT. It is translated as CASSKEDGQGNTEAFF.

CDR3 DNA: TGTGCCAGCAGCTTGGGTGGGTTTGGGGGCGAGACCCAGTACTTC. Protein sequence: CASSLGGFGGETQYF. This chain connects TRBV5-6 to TRBJ2-5, with D perhaps matching TRBD1 (6 bases). Trimming cost V 0 bases and J 5 bases, with 14 bases left between them. Germline assignment: CDR1 SGHDT and CDR2 YYEEEE. The CDR3 length is 15 residues.